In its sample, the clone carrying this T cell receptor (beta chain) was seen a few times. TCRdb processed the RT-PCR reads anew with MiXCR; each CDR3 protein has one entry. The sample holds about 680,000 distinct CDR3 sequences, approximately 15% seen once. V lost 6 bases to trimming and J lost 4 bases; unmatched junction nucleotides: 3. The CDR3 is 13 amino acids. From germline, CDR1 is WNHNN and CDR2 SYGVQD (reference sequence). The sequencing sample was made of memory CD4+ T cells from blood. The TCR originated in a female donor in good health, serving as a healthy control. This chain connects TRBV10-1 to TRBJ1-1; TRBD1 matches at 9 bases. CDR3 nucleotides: TGCGCCAGCAGAATGACAGGGGGCACTGAAGCTTTCTTT. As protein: CASRMTGGTEAFF.